This TCR beta chain was recovered during a study of T cells in Graves' hyperthyroidism and ophthalmopathy. Across the whole study: It was at initial diagnosis, before any treatment, that peripheral blood was collected. Study-wide findings and caveats: In the analysis, a 13 V-J model separated ophthalmopathy from stable hyperthyroidism.

The TCR beta CDR3 regions underwent amplification using RNA transcripts as the source. Primed by the HTBI set, a first-round RT-PCR was run on the TCR CDR3. TCRdb independently ran MiXCR on the multiplex PCR reads; one entry per CDR3 protein. There are under 450,000 distinct CDR3 sequences in the sample; more than 15% occur only once, and roughly 14% lies in the top ten. Note on this clonotype: No antigen is known for it. Mismatch with germline at one junction end may stem from a read error.

The germline CDR1 and CDR2 sequences are SGHTA and FQGNSA. CDR3 size: 14 residues. Specimen: blood. This chain links TRBV7-2 with TRBJ1-1, with D possibly being TRBD1 (5 bases). The receptor comes from a woman between 18 and 29 years old with Graves' hyperthyroidism. CDR3 protein: CVSSPGLMNTEAFF. CDR3 nucleotides: TGTGTCAGCAGCCCGGGACTGATGAACACTGAAGCTTTCTTT.